This passage covers 27 T cell receptor beta chains from one sample sequenced in a study of T cells expressing NK-cell markers. TCRdb reprocessed the 5' RACE reads, with one entry per CDR3 protein and no DNA. The listing contains about 180,000 distinct CDR3 sequences. The sequenced sample was blood T cells: a sorted CD56 or NKG2C T cell subset, CD4+ or CD8+ T cells, or bulk PBMC T cells (not recorded which). These receptors were taken from a woman aged 18 to 75 in good health.

This chain uses TRBV7-3 with TRBJ1-6. The V gene's germline CDR1 is SGHTA and CDR2 FQGTGA. This CDR3 has 13 residues. The CDR3 sequence: CASSLKRDSPLHF.

The chain has TRBV5-1 and TRBJ2-3; lacking DNA, the TRBD2 call made by TCRdb goes unchecked. The CDR3 contains 16 residues. Germline V gene lookup returns CDR1 SGHRS and CDR2 YFSETQ. The chain's CDR3 is CASSDYSGSLTDTQYF.

The rearrangement joins TRBV20-1 to TRBJ2-5; TCRdb picks TRBD1, but there is no DNA to check that call. Germline-derived CDR1 and CDR2 are DFQATT and SNEGSKA (reference sequence). This CDR3 comprises 14 residues. The CDR3 sequence is CSATPDARVETQYF.

The chain is built from TRBV2 and TRBJ2-3; no DNA is available, so the TRBD1 call from TCRdb remains unchecked. The CDR3 runs to 16 residues. CDR1 and CDR2 (germline): SNHLY, FYNNEI. This CDR3 reads CARNSRGSVQGDTQYF.

The chain links TRBV7-2 to TRBJ1-1; no DNA is available, so the TRBD1 call from TCRdb remains unchecked. The CDR3 length is 13 residues. Germline assignment: CDR1 SGHTA and CDR2 FQGNSA. This chain's CDR3 is CASRTQGATEAFF.

The chain has TRBV20-1 and TRBJ2-5; the D call from TCRdb, TRBD1, cannot be confirmed without DNA. Germline loops: CDR1 DFQATT, CDR2 SNEGSKA (reference sequence). The CDR3 contains 17 residues. The CDR3 spells CSARAELTGTGYATQYF.

This chain connects TRBV27 to TRBJ2-3; TCRdb's D call, TRBD2, is unchecked because there is no DNA. CDR3 size: 17 residues. Germline loops: CDR1 MNHEY, CDR2 SMNVEV (reference sequence). The CDR3 spells CASSSPVKRGGRDTQYF.

The genes are TRBV7-9 and TRBJ2-5. Germline CDR1 and CDR2: SEHNR and FQNEAQ (reference sequence). This CDR3 region has 14 residues. The CDR3 region is CASSLERGLETQYF.

V and J are TRBV5-6 and TRBJ2-1; with no DNA, the TCRdb D assignment of TRBD1 cannot be verified. This CDR3 is built from 15 residues. CDR1 and CDR2 (germline): SGHDT, YYEEEE. CDR3 in amino acids: CASSRTGVVYNEQFF.

The chain combines TRBV12-3 or TRBV12-4 with TRBJ1-2; the TRBD1 assignment by TCRdb is unverifiable without DNA. The CDR3 consists of 13 residues. The chain's CDR3 is CASSSGQGRGYTF.

The chain joins TRBV2 to TRBJ2-7; TCRdb's D call, TRBD2, is unchecked because there is no DNA. CDR1 and CDR2 from the germline V gene are SNHLY and FYNNEI. The CDR3 length is 15 residues. The chain's CDR3 is CASRPGLAGGYEQYF.

This rearrangement joins TRBV30 to TRBJ1-5; TCRdb calls TRBD1, which cannot be checked without DNA. Germline lookup yields CDR1 GTSNPN and CDR2 SVGIG (reference sequence). This CDR3 region has 14 residues. The CDR3 sequence is CAWGKTQGNQPQHF.

The chain links TRBV20-1 to TRBJ2-3. The length of the CDR3 is 14 residues. Germline lookup yields CDR1 DFQATT and CDR2 SNEGSKA (reference sequence). The CDR3 is CSATVVSNTDTQYF.

The V gene is TRBV10-3, the J gene TRBJ1-2; TCRdb lists TRBD1, though no DNA is available to test this call. CDR3 length: 18 residues. Per the germline V gene, CDR1 is ENHRY and CDR2 is SYGVKD. The chain's CDR3 is CAISPNPYRDREILGYTF.

This chain uses TRBV4-1 with TRBJ2-2; TCRdb proposes TRBD1, but this gene call is untestable without DNA. Germline values: CDR1 MGHRA, CDR2 YSYEKL. The CDR3 sequence is 16 residues long. CDR3 sequence reads: CASSHPRAGLTGELFF.

The chain couples TRBV20-1 to TRBJ2-1; no DNA is available, so the TRBD1 call from TCRdb remains unchecked. CDR3 length: 15 amino acids. The germline V gene encodes CDR1 DFQATT and CDR2 SNEGSKA (reference sequence). The CDR3 protein is CSAMAGAISYNEQFF.

This chain connects TRBV20-1 to TRBJ2-7; as DNA is missing, the TRBD1 call by TCRdb cannot be tested. The germline gives CDR1 DFQATT, CDR2 SNEGSKA (reference sequence). The CDR3 has 13 amino acids. CDR3: CSAPRALEHEQYF.

The chain links TRBV2 to TRBJ1-1; TCRdb's D call, TRBD1, is unchecked because there is no DNA. The CDR3 totals 15 residues. Germline CDR1 is SNHLY and CDR2 is FYNNEI. The CDR3 loop reads CASSEIGTGSREAFF.

The V call is TRBV29-1, the J call TRBJ1-2. Germline lookup yields CDR1 SQVTM and CDR2 ANQGSEA. The CDR3 length is 16 residues. The CDR3 protein is CSVDADSRAANYGYTF.

The rearrangement uses TRBV18 and TRBJ2-1; TCRdb calls TRBD1, which cannot be checked without DNA. CDR3 length equals 14 residues. Germline CDR1 KGHSH, CDR2 LQKENI. The CDR3 reads CASSPRRDFYEQFF.

The gene calls are TRBV7-9 and TRBJ1-5. CDR1 SEHNR and CDR2 FQNEAQ come from the germline V gene (reference sequence). This CDR3 region has 12 residues. CDR3 protein: CASSQADQPQHF.

The chain carries TRBV10-3 and TRBJ2-1; TCRdb names TRBD1, which stays unverified in the absence of DNA. The length of the CDR3 is 17 residues. Germline V lookup: CDR1 ENHRY, CDR2 SYGVKD. CDR3 protein: CAISGASGQGVHNEQFF.

The chain employs TRBV12-3 or TRBV12-4 and TRBJ1-1; absent DNA, TCRdb's TRBD1 call cannot be checked. CDR3 size: 13 residues. The CDR3 here is CASRTGMNTEAFF.

The chain is built from TRBV7-2 and TRBJ1-2; TCRdb lists TRBD1, though no DNA is available to test this call. This CDR3 is built from 15 residues. Germline CDR1 reads SGHTA; CDR2 reads FQGNSA. This chain's CDR3 is CASSLDGTGIYGYTF.

The V and J genes are TRBV6-1 and TRBJ1-2; TCRdb's D call of TRBD1 is untestable without DNA. Germline-derived CDR1 and CDR2 are MNHNS and SASEGT. The CDR3 is 15 amino acids. CDR3 region: CASSRDTVTGYGYTF.

The CDR3 loop is CASSVEAGTGVGYTF. The chain uses TRBV9 and TRBJ1-2; TCRdb returns TRBD1, unconfirmable since there is no DNA. Germline loops: CDR1 SGDLS, CDR2 YYNGEE. The CDR3 has 15 residues.

This sequence joins TRBV27 and TRBJ2-1; TCRdb designates TRBD2, a call that cannot be tested without DNA. The CDR3 sequence is 14 residues long. Germline CDR1 and CDR2: MNHEY and SMNVEV (reference sequence). The chain's CDR3 is CASRASGGYNEQFF.